This TCR beta chain appears in the sequencing data of a study of control samples from healthy donors and cancer patients. Germline V gene data show CDR1 as SEHNR and CDR2 as FQNEAQ (reference sequence). The J segment lost 5 bases and the V segment lost 4 bases, leaving 4 bases of the junction unmatched. This CDR3 contains 13 residues. Repertoires were generated with immunoSEQ multiplex PCR, while TCRdb's copy carries only in-frame clones and drops some. The sample lists 150,000 to 200,000 clones, approximately 96% occurring once. The sequenced material came from blood. V is TRBV7-9 and J is TRBJ2-5; 7 bases map to TRBD1. The source of this sequence is a woman in her thirties in good health. The CDR3 spells CASSSDRRETQYF. The CDR3 nucleotides are TGTGCCAGCAGCTCGGACAGGCGGGAGACCCAGTACTTC.